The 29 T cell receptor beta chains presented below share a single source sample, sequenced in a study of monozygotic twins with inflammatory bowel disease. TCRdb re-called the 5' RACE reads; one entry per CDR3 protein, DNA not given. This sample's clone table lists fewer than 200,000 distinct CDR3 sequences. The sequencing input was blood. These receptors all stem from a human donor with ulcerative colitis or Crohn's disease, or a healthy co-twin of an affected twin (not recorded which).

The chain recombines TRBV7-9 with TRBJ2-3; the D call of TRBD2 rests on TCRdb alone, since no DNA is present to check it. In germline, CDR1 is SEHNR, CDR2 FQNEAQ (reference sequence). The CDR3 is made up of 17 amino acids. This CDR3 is CASSPSNPSGRAYTQYF.

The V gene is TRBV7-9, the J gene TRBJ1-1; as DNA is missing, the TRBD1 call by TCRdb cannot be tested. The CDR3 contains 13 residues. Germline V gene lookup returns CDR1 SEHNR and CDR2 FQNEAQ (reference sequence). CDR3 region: CASRRGGITEAFF.

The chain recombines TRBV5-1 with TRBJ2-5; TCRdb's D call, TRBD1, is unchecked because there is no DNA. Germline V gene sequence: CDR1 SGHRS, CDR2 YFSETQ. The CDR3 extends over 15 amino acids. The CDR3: CASSPLVDTQEGQYF.

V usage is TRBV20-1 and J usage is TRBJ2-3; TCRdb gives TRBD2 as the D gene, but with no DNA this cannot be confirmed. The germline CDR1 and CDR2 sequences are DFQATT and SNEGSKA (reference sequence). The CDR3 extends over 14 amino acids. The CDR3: CTAGPSGGSDTQYF.

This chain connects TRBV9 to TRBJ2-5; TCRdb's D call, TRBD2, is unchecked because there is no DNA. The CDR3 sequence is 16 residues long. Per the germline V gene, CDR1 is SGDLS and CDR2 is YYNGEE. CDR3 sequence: CASSPQRLLDVETQYF.

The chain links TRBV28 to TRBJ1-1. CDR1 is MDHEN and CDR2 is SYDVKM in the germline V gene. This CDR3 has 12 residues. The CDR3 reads CASSPLEGEAFF.

The CDR3 is CATSRDLPGLKENNEQFF. The chain employs TRBV15 and TRBJ2-1; TCRdb returns TRBD2, unconfirmable since there is no DNA. Germline CDR1 is LNHNV and CDR2 is YYDKDF (reference sequence). The CDR3 consists of 18 residues.

The CDR3: CASSTGTRQGALEQYF. This rearrangement joins TRBV7-2 to TRBJ2-7; TCRdb selects TRBD1, and the lack of DNA leaves this call unchecked. The CDR3 is 16 amino acids. In germline, CDR1 is SGHTA, CDR2 FQGNSA.

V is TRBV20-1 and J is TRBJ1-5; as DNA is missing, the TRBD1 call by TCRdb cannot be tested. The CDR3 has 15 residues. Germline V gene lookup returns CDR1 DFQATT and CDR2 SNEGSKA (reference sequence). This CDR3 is CSARDSRSSNQPQHF.

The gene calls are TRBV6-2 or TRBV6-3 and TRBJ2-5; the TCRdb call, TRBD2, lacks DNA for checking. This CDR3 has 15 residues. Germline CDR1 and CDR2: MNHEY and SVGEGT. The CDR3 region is CAINPASGGRETQYF.

The CDR3 reads CDSRPLGGDTEAFF. The chain joins TRBV27 to TRBJ1-1. CDR3 length equals 14 residues. Germline loops: CDR1 MNHEY, CDR2 SMNVEV (reference sequence).

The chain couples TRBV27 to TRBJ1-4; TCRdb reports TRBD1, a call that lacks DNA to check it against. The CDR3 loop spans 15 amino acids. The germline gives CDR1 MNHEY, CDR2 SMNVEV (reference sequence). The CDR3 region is CASKGRGIHFEKLFF.

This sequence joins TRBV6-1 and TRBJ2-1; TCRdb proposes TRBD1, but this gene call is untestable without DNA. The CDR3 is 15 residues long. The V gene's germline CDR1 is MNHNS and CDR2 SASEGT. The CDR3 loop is CASSEGTRTYNEQFF.

This chain's CDR3 is CASSYSLNTEAFF. The chain uses TRBV6-2 or TRBV6-3 and TRBJ1-1. The CDR3 consists of 13 residues. Germline V gives CDR1 MNHEY, CDR2 SVGEGT.

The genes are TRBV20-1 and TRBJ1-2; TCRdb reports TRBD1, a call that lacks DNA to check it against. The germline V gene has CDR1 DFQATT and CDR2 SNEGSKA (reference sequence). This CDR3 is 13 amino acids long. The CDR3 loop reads CSAGDRGRRGYTF.

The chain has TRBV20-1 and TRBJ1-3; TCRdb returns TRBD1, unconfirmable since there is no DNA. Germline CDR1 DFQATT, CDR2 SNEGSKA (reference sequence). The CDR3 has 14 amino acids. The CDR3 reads CSATTGGYGNTIYF.

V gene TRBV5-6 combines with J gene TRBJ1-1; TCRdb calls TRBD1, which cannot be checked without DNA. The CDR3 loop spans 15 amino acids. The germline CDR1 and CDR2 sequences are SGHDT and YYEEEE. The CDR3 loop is CASSLRTGTNTEAFF.

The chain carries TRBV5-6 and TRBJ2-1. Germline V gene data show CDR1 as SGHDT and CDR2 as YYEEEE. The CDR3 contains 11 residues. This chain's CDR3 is CASRQWNEQFF. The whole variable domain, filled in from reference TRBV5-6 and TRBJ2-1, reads DAGVTQSPTHLIKTRGQQVTLRCSPKSGHDTVSWYQQALGQGPQFIFQYYEEEERQRGNFPDRFSGHQFPNYSSELNVNALLLGDSALYLCASRQWNEQFFGPGTRLTVL.

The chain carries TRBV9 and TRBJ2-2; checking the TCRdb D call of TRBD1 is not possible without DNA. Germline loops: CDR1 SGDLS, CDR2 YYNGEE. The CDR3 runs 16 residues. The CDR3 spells CASSVGGAAGTGELFF.

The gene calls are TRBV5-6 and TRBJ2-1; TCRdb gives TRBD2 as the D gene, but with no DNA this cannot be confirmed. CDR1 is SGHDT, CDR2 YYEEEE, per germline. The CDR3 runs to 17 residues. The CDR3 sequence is CASSIPGTSGSYNEQFF.

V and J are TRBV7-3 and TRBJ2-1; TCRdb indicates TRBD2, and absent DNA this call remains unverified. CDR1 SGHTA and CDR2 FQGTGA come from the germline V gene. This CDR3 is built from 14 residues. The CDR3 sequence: CASSSGLASREQFF.

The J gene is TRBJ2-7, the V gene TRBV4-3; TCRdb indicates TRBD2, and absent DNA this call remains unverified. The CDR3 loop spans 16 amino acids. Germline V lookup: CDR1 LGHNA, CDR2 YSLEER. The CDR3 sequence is CASSQYSGISSYEQYF.

This CDR3 is CASSFNRDRRNEQFF. The rearrangement uses TRBV5-1 and TRBJ2-1; the TCRdb D gene call, TRBD1, has no DNA to confirm it. CDR1 and CDR2 from the germline V gene are SGHRS and YFSETQ. CDR3 length: 15 amino acids.

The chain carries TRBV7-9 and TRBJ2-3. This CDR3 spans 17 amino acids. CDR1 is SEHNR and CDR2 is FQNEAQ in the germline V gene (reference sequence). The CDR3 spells CASSSEVAVQRTDTQYF.

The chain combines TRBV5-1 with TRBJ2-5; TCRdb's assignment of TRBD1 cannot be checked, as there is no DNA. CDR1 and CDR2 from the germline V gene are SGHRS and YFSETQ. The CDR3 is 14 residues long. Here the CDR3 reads CASSSSTGGETQYF.

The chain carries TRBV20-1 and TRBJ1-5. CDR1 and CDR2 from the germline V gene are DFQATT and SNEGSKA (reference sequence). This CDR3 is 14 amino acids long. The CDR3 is CSPRGGRGNQPQHF.

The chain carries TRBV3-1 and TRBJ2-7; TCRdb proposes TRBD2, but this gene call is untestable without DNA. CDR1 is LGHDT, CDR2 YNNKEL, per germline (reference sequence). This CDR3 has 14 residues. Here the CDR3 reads CASSQGLYAGEQYF.

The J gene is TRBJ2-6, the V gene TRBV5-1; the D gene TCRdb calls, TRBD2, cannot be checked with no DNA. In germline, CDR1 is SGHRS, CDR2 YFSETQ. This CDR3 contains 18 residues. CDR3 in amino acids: CASSLLAGVTSGANVLTF.

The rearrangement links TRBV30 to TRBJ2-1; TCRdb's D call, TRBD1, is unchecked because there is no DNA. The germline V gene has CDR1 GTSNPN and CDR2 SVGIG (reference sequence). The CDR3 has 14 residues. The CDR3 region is CAWNSPPADNEQFF.